Each of the 9 T cell receptor beta chains below was sequenced from the same sample in a study of shared clonotypes between healthy human individuals. Measured with immunoSEQ multiplex PCR; TCRdb has only the in-frame clones, and not every one. The repertoire holds approximately 1,500,000 clones, with 95% to 99% as singletons. Material: naive CD4+ T cells sorted from blood. Subset given: CD45RA+ positively selected. These receptors were collected from a man younger than 45 in good health.

J is TRBJ1-1 and V is TRBV15; no reliable D call. Trimming took off 0 bases at V and 3 bases at J, with 11 bases between the two ends. Per the germline V gene, CDR1 is LNHNV and CDR2 is YYDKDF (reference sequence). CDR3 length equals 15 residues. CDR3 in DNA: TGTGCCACCAGCAGAGAGGGATCTAGGGACACTGAAGCTTTCTTT. Its translation is CATSREGSRDTEAFF. Based on the CDR3 plus reference TRBV15 and TRBJ1-1, the full variable domain is DAMVIQNPRYQVTQFGKPVTLSCSQTLNHNVMYWYQQKSSQAPKLLFHYYDKDFNNEADTPDNFQSRRPNTSFCFLDIRSPGLGDTAMYLCATSREGSRDTEAFFGQGTRLTVV.

CDR3 region: CASSYARNGYEQYF. In DNA, the CDR3 is TGTGCCAGCAGTTACGCCAGAAACGGCTACGAGCAGTACTTC. The J gene is TRBJ2-7, the V gene TRBV2; D is ambiguous. The CDR3 is made up of 14 amino acids. V was clipped by 5 bases and J by 3 bases, with 14 bases between them. Per the germline V gene, CDR1 is SNHLY and CDR2 is FYNNEI.

The gene calls are TRBV7-9 and TRBJ2-2; D is unresolved. Trimming stripped 5 bases from V and 16 bases from J, with 17 bases between. CDR1 and CDR2 from the germline V gene are SEHNR and FQNEAQ (reference sequence). The CDR3 loop spans 12 amino acids. For the CDR3, the DNA is TGTGCCAGCAGCACCACTCGGGCCATCCAGTTTTTT. It specifies CASSTTRAIQFF.

CDR3 coding DNA: TGTGCCAGCAGCTTAAATTTCGGCAATGAGCAGTTCTTC. It translates to CASSLNFGNEQFF. V gene TRBV7-2 combines with J gene TRBJ2-1; D gene uncertain. The CDR3 sequence is 13 residues long. The germline gives CDR1 SGHTA, CDR2 FQGNSA. V lost 2 bases, J lost 6 bases, and 8 bases lay in between.

V usage is TRBV28 and J usage is TRBJ2-3; TRBD2 matches 8 bases. Germline V CDR1 and CDR2: MDHEN, SYDVKM. The CDR3 contains 16 residues. V gave up 8 bases and J gave up 2 bases; unmatched junction bases: 12. The CDR3 is CASQVYTSGTTDTQYF. For the CDR3, the DNA is TGTGCCAGCCAAGTTTATACTAGCGGCACCACAGATACGCAGTATTTT.

The chain carries TRBV19 and TRBJ2-7; D perhaps matches TRBD2 (5 bases). The germline gives CDR1 LNHDA, CDR2 SQIVND (reference sequence). The germline V and J ends were trimmed by 6 bases and 3 bases, with 12 bases remaining between them. This CDR3 spans 13 amino acids. CDR3 loop: CASRTGSGYEQYF. The CDR3 DNA reads TGTGCCAGTAGAACGGGAAGCGGCTACGAGCAGTACTTC.

The gene calls are TRBV7-9 and TRBJ2-1, with 7 positions matching TRBD2. CDR1 is SEHNR, CDR2 FQNEAQ, per germline (reference sequence). V was clipped by 10 bases and J by 7 bases; unmatched bases: 13. The CDR3 is made up of 14 amino acids. The CDR3: CATENWGGRNEQFF. The CDR3, as DNA: TGTGCCACGGAAAACTGGGGAGGGAGAAATGAGCAGTTCTTC.

The V call is TRBV5-1, the J call TRBJ2-7; 8 bases line up with TRBD1. With 0 bases clipped from V and 0 bases from J, the junction kept 2 bases outside the gene matches. The length of the CDR3 is 15 residues. Germline V gene data show CDR1 as SGHRS and CDR2 as YFSETQ. The CDR3 DNA reads TGCGCCAGCAGCTTGGGGACAGGGATCTCCTACGAGCAGTACTTC. Protein sequence: CASSLGTGISYEQYF.

The J gene is TRBJ1-1, the V gene TRBV18; 9 bases fit TRBD1. The junction had 6 bases not matched to a gene; V was cut back by 3 bases and J by 7 bases. CDR1 and CDR2 from the germline V gene are KGHSH and LQKENI. The CDR3 sequence is 14 residues long. The CDR3 DNA follows: TGTGCCAGCTCACCCGACAGGGGGACTGGTGAAGCTTTCTTT. This codes for CASSPDRGTGEAFF.